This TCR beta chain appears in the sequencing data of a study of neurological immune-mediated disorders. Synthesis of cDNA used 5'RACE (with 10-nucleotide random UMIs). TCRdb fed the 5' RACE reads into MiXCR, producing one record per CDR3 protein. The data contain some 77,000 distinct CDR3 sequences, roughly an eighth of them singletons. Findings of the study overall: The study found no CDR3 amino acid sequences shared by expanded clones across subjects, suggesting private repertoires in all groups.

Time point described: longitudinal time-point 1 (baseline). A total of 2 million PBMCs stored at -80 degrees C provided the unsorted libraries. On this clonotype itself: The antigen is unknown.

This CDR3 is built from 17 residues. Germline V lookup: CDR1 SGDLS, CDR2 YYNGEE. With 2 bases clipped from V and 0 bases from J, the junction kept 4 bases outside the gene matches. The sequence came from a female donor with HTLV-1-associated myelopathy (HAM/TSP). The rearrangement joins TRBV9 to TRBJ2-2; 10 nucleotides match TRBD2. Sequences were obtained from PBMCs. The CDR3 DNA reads TGTGCCAGCAGCGTGCTAGCGGGGGTCTCGAACACCGGGGAGCTGTTTTTT. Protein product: CASSVLAGVSNTGELFF.